A single sample gave rise to the 18 T cell receptor beta chains below, sequenced in a study of blood T cell repertoires in COVID-19. Measured with immunoSEQ multiplex PCR; TCRdb has only the in-frame clones, and not every one. The table lists about 120,000 clones, around 88% of them singletons. Sequenced input: peripheral blood. All receptors derive from a woman between 50 and 59 years old with active or convalescent COVID-19.

This clone was observed a single time. The CDR3 sequence is CASSISGTTDTQYF. The DNA of the CDR3 is TGTGCCAGCAGCATTAGCGGTACCACAGATACGCAGTATTTT. The chain is built from TRBV7-8 and TRBJ2-3, with TRBD2 as a possible D gene (6 bases). The V and J ends lost 5 bases and 2 bases respectively, with 11 bases between them. The CDR3 is 14 amino acids. The germline V gene encodes CDR1 SGHVS and CDR2 FQNEAQ.

This sequence joins TRBV10-1 and TRBJ2-7, with no clear D. Germline V lookup: CDR1 WNHNN, CDR2 SYGVQD (reference sequence). V lost 6 bases to trimming and J lost 2 bases, with 11 bases between them. There are 13 residues in the CDR3. The CDR3 is CASSPTVTYEQYF. Here the CDR3 DNA reads TGCGCCAGCAGCCCGACTGTTACCTACGAGCAGTACTTC.

The V call is TRBV21-1, the J call TRBJ2-5; the DNA was not compared with TRBD1, the D call given in the table. TRBV21-1 is recorded as a pseudogene. The CDR3 extends over 16 amino acids. CDR3 sequence reads: CASSPRGRTPKETQYF. CDR3 nucleotide sequence: TGTGCCAGCAGCCCCAGGGGGCGCACCCCAAAAGAGACCCAGTACTTC.

The V call is TRBV11-2, the J call TRBJ2-3, with 8 bases aligning to TRBD2. The CDR3 is 15 residues long. J was trimmed by 4 bases and V by 7 bases; bases with no gene match: 10. Per germline, CDR1 SGHAT and CDR2 FQNNGV. CDR3 residues: CASTLGPGGADTQYF. CDR3 nucleotides: TGTGCCAGCACCTTGGGCCCCGGGGGGGCAGATACGCAGTATTTT.

The J gene is TRBJ1-3, the V gene TRBV7-9; possible D gene TRBD1, 5 bases. The CDR3 is made up of 14 amino acids. V was shortened by 5 bases and J by 0 bases, with 8 bases between the two germline ends. CDR1 SEHNR and CDR2 FQNEAQ come from the germline V gene (reference sequence). The CDR3: CASSAGFSGNTIYF. CDR3 coding DNA: TGTGCCAGCAGCGCAGGGTTCTCTGGAAACACCATATATTTT.

This chain joins TRBV6-5 and TRBJ2-2; 7 nucleotides match TRBD2. The CDR3 length is 15 residues. V shed 5 bases and J 4 bases; nucleotides not matched to a gene: 7. Germline-derived CDR1 and CDR2 are MNHEY and SVGAGI. The CDR3 region has the DNA TGTGCCAGCAGTCGGGGCGGGAGAGGCACCGGGGAGCTGTTTTTT. Protein product: CASSRGGRGTGELFF.

Only a few counts were recorded for this clone. The chain recombines TRBV28 with TRBJ2-7; TRBD1 matches 9 bases. This CDR3 comprises 14 residues. In germline, CDR1 is MDHEN, CDR2 SYDVKM. The trim removed 7 bases at V and 2 bases at J, leaving 6 bases unmatched. The CDR3 region has the DNA TGTGCCAGCACCCTGGACAGGGGTCCCTACGAGCAGTACTTC. Protein sequence: CASTLDRGPYEQYF.

The chain has TRBV2 and TRBJ2-3; tentatively, D is TRBD1 (7 bases). Germline loops: CDR1 SNHLY, CDR2 FYNNEI. V was shortened by 6 bases and J by 1 base, with 11 bases between the two germline ends. The CDR3 loop spans 14 amino acids. For the CDR3, the DNA is TGTGCCAGCAGGGAGGGACAGCGCACAGATACGCAGTATTTT. Its protein product is CASREGQRTDTQYF.

Only a few counts were recorded for this clone. The chain recombines TRBV2 with TRBJ2-3, with D uncertain. Trimming left V 8 bases short and J 3 bases short, with 12 bases between. The germline V gene has CDR1 SNHLY and CDR2 FYNNEI. This CDR3 region has 13 residues. The CDR3 coding sequence is TGTGCCAGCGGAAGCGAAGGTACAGATACGCAGTATTTT. Translation gives CASGSEGTDTQYF. The full variable domain, in which reference TRBV2 and TRBJ2-3 provide the parts outside the CDR3, is EPEVTQTPSHQVTQMGQEVILRCVPISNHLYFYWYRQILGQKVEFLVSFYNNEISEKSEIFDDQFSVERPDGSNFTLKIRSTKLEDSAMYFCASGSEGTDTQYFGPGTRLTVL.

This clone appeared a single time. The germline gene is not matched at one end of the junction; a read error may be the cause. The V call is TRBV7-7, the J call TRBJ2-3; maybe TRBD1 (6 bases). The CDR3 is 15 residues long. CDR1 and CDR2 (germline): SSHAT, FNYEAQ (reference sequence). CDR3 nucleotide sequence: TGTGCTAGCAGCCCCGGGACACCAAGCACAGATACGCAGTATTTT. Amino acids: CASSPGTPSTDTQYF.

The chain joins TRBV7-6 to TRBJ2-1, with TRBD1 matching 7 bases. CDR3 length: 15 residues. Trimming cost V 3 bases and J 8 bases; bases outside gene matches: 10. Looked up from germline, CDR1 is SGHVS and CDR2 is FNYEAQ. DNA of the CDR3: TGTGCCAGCAGCTTCGGAACCGACAGGGATTATGAGCAGTTCTTC. This gives the protein CASSFGTDRDYEQFF.

This clone has only one observation. This chain connects TRBV28 to TRBJ2-7; D is possibly TRBD1 (6 bases). This CDR3 spans 14 amino acids. The V gene's germline CDR1 is MDHEN and CDR2 SYDVKM. The V and J ends lost 5 bases and 3 bases respectively, with 14 bases between them. In DNA form, the CDR3 reads TGTGCCAGCAGTCAACCAGGGGACCACTACGAGCAGTACTTC. Translation: CASSQPGDHYEQYF.

The chain uses TRBV3-1 (or the pseudogene TRBV3-2) and TRBJ2-5; D perhaps matches TRBD1 (6 bases). The germline V gene has CDR1 LGHDT and CDR2 YNNKEL (reference sequence). The CDR3 consists of 14 residues. Trimming stripped 1 base from V and 7 bases from J, with 13 bases between. In nucleotides, the CDR3 is TGTGCCAGCAGCCAAGCTACAGGGACGGGGACCCAGTACTTC. Translation gives CASSQATGTGTQYF.

This clone showed up just a few times. The V call is TRBV2, the J call TRBJ2-1, with a tentative D call TRBD2 (5 bases). V was shortened by 2 bases and J by 7 bases, with 12 bases between the two germline ends. The germline CDR1 and CDR2 sequences are SNHLY and FYNNEI. The CDR3 sequence is 14 residues long. The CDR3 coding sequence is TGTGCCAGCAGTGAACGGCGGGTGGGGAATGAGCAGTTCTTC. As protein: CASSERRVGNEQFF.

The rearrangement joins TRBV2 to TRBJ1-1, with D maybe TRBD1 (5 bases). The CDR3 spans 14 residues. Germline loops: CDR1 SNHLY, CDR2 FYNNEI. V was pared by 8 bases and J by 5 bases, with 18 bases between. CDR3 coding DNA: TGTGCCAGCGGGACTCTATCTTCGAAAACTGAAGCTTTCTTT. This translates into CASGTLSSKTEAFF.

J is TRBJ1-6 and V is TRBV5-5; a possible D gene is TRBD1 (5 bases). The CDR3 loop spans 15 amino acids. The germline V and J ends were trimmed by 0 bases and 10 bases, with 14 bases remaining between them. In germline, CDR1 is SGHKS, CDR2 YYEKEE (reference sequence). The CDR3 spells CASSLEWGVESPLHF. CDR3 coding DNA: TGTGCCAGCAGCTTGGAATGGGGGGTAGAATCACCCCTCCACTTT.

The chain couples TRBV30 to TRBJ2-1, with 10 positions matching TRBD2. The CDR3 has 15 residues. After removal of 4 bases from V and 5 bases from J, the junction contained 8 bases not matched to a gene. Germline-derived CDR1 and CDR2 are GTSNPN and SVGIG (reference sequence). CDR3 DNA sequence: TGTGCCTGGAACCTTGGGAGCGGGGGGGACAATGAGCAGTTCTTC. Amino acids: CAWNLGSGGDNEQFF. Looking up the rest from reference TRBV30 and TRBJ2-1 gives the full variable domain: SQTIHQWPATLVQPVGSPLSLECTVEGTSNPNLYWYRQAAGRGLQLLFYSVGIGQISSEVPQNLSASRPQDRQFILSSKKLLLSDSGFYLCAWNLGSGGDNEQFFGPGTRLTVL.

The gene calls are TRBV15 and TRBJ2-7; TRBD1 is a possible D gene (6 bases). Trimming took off 1 base at V and 0 bases at J, with 13 bases between the two ends. CDR1 and CDR2 (germline): LNHNV, YYDKDF (reference sequence). The CDR3 covers 16 residues. This CDR3 reads CATSRGRTASSYEQYF. The CDR3 bases are TGTGCCACCAGCAGAGGCCGGACAGCGAGCTCCTACGAGCAGTACTTC.